A single sample is the source of the 18 T cell receptor beta chains below, sequenced in a study of identifying expanded T cells in peripheral blood. Sequencing was performed with immunoSEQ multiplex PCR; in TCRdb, only in-frame clones are kept and a portion is missing. This sample has 95,000 to 100,000 clones, with around 85% found just once. The sequenced sample consisted of blood. These TCRs come from a person aged 18-70 years in good health.

The V and J genes are TRBV5-4 and TRBJ2-1, with unresolved D. The germline V and J ends were trimmed by 0 bases and 5 bases, with 6 bases remaining between them. Germline V CDR1 and CDR2: SGHNT, YYREEE (reference sequence). This CDR3 comprises 13 residues. The CDR3: CASSLDQNNEQFF. The CDR3 nucleotides are TGTGCCAGCAGCTTGGATCAGAACAATGAGCAGTTCTTC.

This clone has more than one count but fewer than ten. V and J are TRBV6-5 and TRBJ1-2; 11 positions agree with TRBD1. Trimming at V came to 2 bases and at J to 5 bases, leaving 7 bases not matched to a gene. Germline assignment: CDR1 MNHEY and CDR2 SVGAGI. The CDR3 has 16 residues. The DNA for the CDR3 is TGTGCCAGCAGTTACCGGCGGACAGGGGGCGGGTATGGCTACACCTTC. It translates to CASSYRRTGGGYGYTF.

The chain has TRBV29-1 and TRBJ1-1, with 7 bases aligning to TRBD1. This CDR3 spans 13 amino acids. Germline trimming cut 6 bases from V and 7 bases from J; bases unmatched to any gene: 11. Per the germline V gene, CDR1 is SQVTM and CDR2 is ANQGSEA. This chain's CDR3 is CSVRGQNEYEAFF. Here the CDR3 DNA reads TGCAGCGTCCGGGGACAGAATGAATATGAAGCTTTCTTT. The complete variable domain, with remaining parts taken from reference TRBV29-1 and TRBJ1-1, reads SAVISQKPSRDICQRGTSLTIQCQVDSQVTMMFWYRQQPGQSLTLIATANQGSEATYESGFVIDKFPISRPNLTFSTLTVSNMSPEDSSIYLCSVRGQNEYEAFFGQGTRLTVV.

The V gene is TRBV9, the J gene TRBJ1-2; the D is unclear. The CDR3 has 12 amino acids. V dropped 0 bases and J dropped 8 bases, with 8 bases sitting between them. Germline V gene sequence: CDR1 SGDLS, CDR2 YYNGEE. CDR3: CASSVGGWGYTF. The CDR3 coding sequence is TGTGCCAGCAGCGTAGGAGGTTGGGGCTACACCTTC.

The chain couples TRBV27 to TRBJ1-1, with 7 nucleotides matching TRBD1. The CDR3 sequence is 15 residues long. Trimming took 5 bases from V and 1 from J; bases not matched to a gene: 7. CDR1 MNHEY and CDR2 SMNVEV come from the germline V gene (reference sequence). CDR3 sequence: CASSPRTGRNTEAFF. CDR3 DNA sequence: TGTGCCAGCAGTCCCCGGACAGGTAGGAACACTGAAGCTTTCTTT.

The chain's CDR3 is CASSEAGRDRDNEQYF. The DNA for the CDR3 is TGTGCCAGCAGTGAAGCTGGACGGGACAGGGACAACGAGCAGTACTTC. The chain employs TRBV6-1 and TRBJ2-7, with 9 bases that match TRBD1. This CDR3 is 16 amino acids long. Germline V gene data show CDR1 as MNHNS and CDR2 as SASEGT. The J segment lost 5 bases and the V segment lost 0 bases, leaving 8 bases of the junction unmatched.

This sequence joins TRBV7-9 and TRBJ2-7; 9 positions match TRBD1. Germline V gene sequence: CDR1 SEHNR, CDR2 FQNEAQ (reference sequence). The CDR3 runs 16 residues. V was clipped by 5 bases and J by 1 base; unmatched bases: 9. The CDR3 region is CASSPSQGALSYEQYF. DNA for the CDR3: TGTGCCAGCAGCCCATCACAGGGGGCGCTTTCCTACGAGCAGTACTTC.

This clone is judged medium-sized. The chain joins TRBV4-1 to TRBJ1-5; possibly TRBD1 for D (5 bases). The V and J ends lost 1 base and 3 bases respectively, with 13 bases between them. Germline assignment: CDR1 MGHRA and CDR2 YSYEKL. This CDR3 spans 16 amino acids. The CDR3 bases are TGCGCCAGCAGCCAAGGGTCTGGGGGTGTCAATCAGCCCCAGCATTTT. Amino acids: CASSQGSGGVNQPQHF.

The CDR3 loop reads CASSVGGAGLRGNTIYF. Written as DNA, the CDR3 is TGTGCCAGCAGCGTAGGGGGTGCGGGGCTTCGGGGAAACACCATATATTTT. The chain has TRBV9 and TRBJ1-3; D might be TRBD1 (5 bases). Germline V CDR1 and CDR2: SGDLS, YYNGEE. This CDR3 is built from 17 residues. Deletions cut 0 bases from V and 4 bases from J, with 17 bases between.

This clone is a singleton in its sample. The chain's CDR3 is CASSPGTGGYEQYF. As DNA, the CDR3 is TGCGCCAGCAGTCCCGGGACAGGGGGCTACGAGCAGTACTTC. V and J are TRBV4-1 and TRBJ2-7; 11 bases align to TRBD1. There are 14 residues in the CDR3. The trim removed 6 bases at V and 3 bases at J, leaving 4 bases unmatched. Looked up from germline, CDR1 is MGHRA and CDR2 is YSYEKL.

The J gene is TRBJ1-2, the V gene TRBV5-4; 7 bases fit TRBD1. Unmatched junction bases numbered 3, after V lost 2 bases and J lost 2 bases. Per germline, CDR1 SGHNT and CDR2 YYREEE (reference sequence). The CDR3 sequence is 14 residues long. The CDR3 protein is CASSLRDSNYGYTF. As DNA, the CDR3 is TGTGCCAGCAGCTTAAGGGACAGCAACTATGGCTACACCTTC.

The chain has TRBV7-2 and TRBJ2-5; D gene uncertain. V was cut by 2 bases and J by 4 bases, with 17 bases left in between. Germline CDR1 and CDR2: SGHTA and FQGNSA. CDR3 length equals 16 residues. DNA for the CDR3: TGTGCCAGCAGCTTACGGAATAGGGAAGAGGTAGAGACCCAGTACTTC. It translates to CASSLRNREEVETQYF.

This chain connects TRBV19 to TRBJ2-7; 9 bases agree with TRBD1. The junction had 5 bases not matched to a gene; V was cut back by 6 bases and J by 2 bases. The CDR3 extends over 14 amino acids. Looked up from germline, CDR1 is LNHDA and CDR2 is SQIVND (reference sequence). The CDR3: CASSTGTGTYEQYF. In nucleotides, the CDR3 is TGTGCCAGTAGCACCGGGACAGGGACCTACGAGCAGTACTTC.

The CDR3 is CASSNPGGTGANVLTF. The CDR3, as DNA: TGTGCCAGTAGTAACCCAGGGGGGACTGGGGCCAACGTCCTGACTTTC. The chain employs TRBV19 and TRBJ2-6, with D tentatively TRBD1 (7 bases). Germline CDR1 LNHDA, CDR2 SQIVND (reference sequence). Trimming pared 4 bases from V and 2 bases from J, leaving 12 bases between. This CDR3 has 16 amino acids.

This sequence joins TRBV6-5 and TRBJ2-1, with 8 bases matching TRBD2. Germline assignment: CDR1 MNHEY and CDR2 SVGAGI. CDR3 length: 15 residues. V was clipped by 2 bases and J by 4 bases; unmatched bases: 4. CDR3 sequence: CASSYQLAAYNEQFF. The CDR3 nucleotides are TGTGCCAGCAGTTACCAACTAGCGGCTTACAATGAGCAGTTCTTC.

The rearrangement joins TRBV19 to TRBJ1-6; possible D gene TRBD1, 6 bases. Trimming removed 6 bases at V and 10 bases at J, with 16 bases between. CDR1 is LNHDA, CDR2 SQIVND, per germline (reference sequence). This CDR3 has 14 residues. CDR3 amino acids: CASRGTGIGSPLHF. The CDR3 DNA sequence: TGTGCCAGTAGGGGCACAGGGATAGGATCACCCCTCCACTTT.

The rearrangement uses TRBV6-6 and TRBJ1-2; weak D call: TRBD1 (6 bases). The germline gives CDR1 MNHNY, CDR2 SVGAGI (reference sequence). CDR3 length equals 15 residues. The germline V and J ends were trimmed by 5 bases and 2 bases, with 15 bases remaining between them. CDR3 amino acids: CASSTRPDRNYGYTF. The CDR3 DNA follows: TGTGCCAGCAGTACCCGGCCAGACAGGAACTATGGCTACACCTTC.

This clone was found once. J is TRBJ2-7 and V is TRBV19, with TRBD1 identical over 9 bases. From germline, CDR1 is LNHDA and CDR2 SQIVND (reference sequence). The CDR3 totals 15 residues. Trimming at V came to 3 bases and at J to 0 bases, leaving 3 bases not matched to a gene. This CDR3 reads CASSMGTGPSYEQYF. The CDR3 DNA is TGTGCCAGTAGTATGGGGACAGGGCCCTCCTACGAGCAGTACTTC.